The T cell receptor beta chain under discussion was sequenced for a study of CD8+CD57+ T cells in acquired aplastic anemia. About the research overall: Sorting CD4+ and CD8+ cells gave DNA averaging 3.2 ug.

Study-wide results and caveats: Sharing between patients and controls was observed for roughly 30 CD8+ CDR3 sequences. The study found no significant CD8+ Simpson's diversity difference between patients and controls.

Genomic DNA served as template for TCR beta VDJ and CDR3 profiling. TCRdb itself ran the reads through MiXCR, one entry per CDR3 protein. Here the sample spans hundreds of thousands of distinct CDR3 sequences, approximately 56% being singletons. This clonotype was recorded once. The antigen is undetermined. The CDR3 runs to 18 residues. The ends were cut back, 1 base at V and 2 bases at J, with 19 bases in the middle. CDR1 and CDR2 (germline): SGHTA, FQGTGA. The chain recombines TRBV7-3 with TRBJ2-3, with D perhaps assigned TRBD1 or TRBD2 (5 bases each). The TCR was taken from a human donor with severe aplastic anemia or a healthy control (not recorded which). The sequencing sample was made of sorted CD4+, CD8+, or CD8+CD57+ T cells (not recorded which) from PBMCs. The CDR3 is CASSLSQAGSGYTDTQYF. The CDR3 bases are TGTGCCAGCAGCTTAAGTCAGGCAGGGAGTGGCTACACAGATACGCAGTATTTT.